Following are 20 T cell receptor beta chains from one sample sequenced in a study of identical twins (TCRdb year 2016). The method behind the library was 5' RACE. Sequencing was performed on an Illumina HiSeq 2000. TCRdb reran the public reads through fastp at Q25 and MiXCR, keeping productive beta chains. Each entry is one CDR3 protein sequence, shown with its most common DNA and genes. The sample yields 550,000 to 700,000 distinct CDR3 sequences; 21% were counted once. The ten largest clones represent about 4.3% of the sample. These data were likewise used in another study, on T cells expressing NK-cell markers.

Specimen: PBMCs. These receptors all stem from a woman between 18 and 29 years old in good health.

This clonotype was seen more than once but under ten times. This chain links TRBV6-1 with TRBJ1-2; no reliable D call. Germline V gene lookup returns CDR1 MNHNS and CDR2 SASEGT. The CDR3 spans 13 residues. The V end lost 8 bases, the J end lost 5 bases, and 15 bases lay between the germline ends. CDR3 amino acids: CASESRLGYGYTF. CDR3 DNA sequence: TGTGCCAGCGAATCGAGACTGGGATATGGCTACACCTTC.

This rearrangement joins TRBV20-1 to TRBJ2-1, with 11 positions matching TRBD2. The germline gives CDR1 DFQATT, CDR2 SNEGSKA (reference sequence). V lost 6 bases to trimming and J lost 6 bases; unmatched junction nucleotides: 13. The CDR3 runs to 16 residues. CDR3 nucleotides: TGCAGTGCCCAGCTCGGCAGGCTAGCGGGAGGCAATGAGCAGTTCTTC. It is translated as CSAQLGRLAGGNEQFF.

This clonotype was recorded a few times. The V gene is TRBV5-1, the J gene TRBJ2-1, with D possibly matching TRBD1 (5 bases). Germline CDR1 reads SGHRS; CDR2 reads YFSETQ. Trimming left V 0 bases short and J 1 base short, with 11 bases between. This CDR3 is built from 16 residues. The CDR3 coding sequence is TGCGCCAGCAGCTTGGAAGGGGCCCAGTCCTACAATGAGCAGTTCTTC. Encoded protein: CASSLEGAQSYNEQFF.

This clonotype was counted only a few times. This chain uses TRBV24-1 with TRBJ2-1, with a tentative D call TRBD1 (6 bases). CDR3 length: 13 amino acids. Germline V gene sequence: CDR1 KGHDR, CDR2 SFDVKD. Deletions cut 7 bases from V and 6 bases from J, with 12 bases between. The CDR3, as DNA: TGTGCCACCAGCCGGGAAGGGGGCAATGAGCAGTTCTTC. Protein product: CATSREGGNEQFF.

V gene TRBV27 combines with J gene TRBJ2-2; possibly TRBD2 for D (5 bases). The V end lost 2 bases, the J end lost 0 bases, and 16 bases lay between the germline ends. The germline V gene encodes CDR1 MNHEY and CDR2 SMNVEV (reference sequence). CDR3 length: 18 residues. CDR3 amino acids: CASSLRERRSTNTGELFF. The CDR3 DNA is TGTGCCAGCAGTTTACGGGAACGGCGGAGCACGAACACCGGGGAGCTGTTTTTT.

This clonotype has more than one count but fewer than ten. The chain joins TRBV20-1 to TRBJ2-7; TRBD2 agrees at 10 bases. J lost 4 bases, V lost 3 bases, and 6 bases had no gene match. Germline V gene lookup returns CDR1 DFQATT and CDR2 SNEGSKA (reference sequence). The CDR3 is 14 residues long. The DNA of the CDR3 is TGCAGTGCTAGGGCCCTAGCGGGAGTGTACGAGCAGTACTTC. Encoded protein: CSARALAGVYEQYF.

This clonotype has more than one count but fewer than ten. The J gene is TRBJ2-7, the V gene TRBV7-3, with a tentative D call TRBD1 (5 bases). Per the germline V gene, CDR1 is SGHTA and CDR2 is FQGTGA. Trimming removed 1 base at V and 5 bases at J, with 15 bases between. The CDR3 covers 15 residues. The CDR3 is CASSLNAGNNHEQYF. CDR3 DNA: TGTGCCAGCAGCTTAAATGCAGGGAACAACCACGAGCAGTACTTC.

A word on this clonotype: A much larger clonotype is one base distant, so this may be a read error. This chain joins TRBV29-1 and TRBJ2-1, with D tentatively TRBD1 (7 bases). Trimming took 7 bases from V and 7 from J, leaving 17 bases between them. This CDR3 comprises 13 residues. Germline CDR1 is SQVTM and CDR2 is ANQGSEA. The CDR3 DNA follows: TGCAGCGGGACGACAGGGAGGTTGAATGAGCAGTTCTTC. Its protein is CSGTTGRLNEQFF.

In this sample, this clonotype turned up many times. CDR3 sequence reads: CATSRGGVSSYEQYF. CDR3 DNA sequence: TGTGCCACCAGCAGGGGCGGGGTGAGTTCCTACGAGCAGTACTTC. The J gene is TRBJ2-7, the V gene TRBV15, with D perhaps matching TRBD2 (6 bases). The CDR3 loop spans 15 amino acids. Germline V gene data show CDR1 as LNHNV and CDR2 as YYDKDF (reference sequence). Trimming took off 3 bases at V and 1 base at J, with 13 bases between the two ends.

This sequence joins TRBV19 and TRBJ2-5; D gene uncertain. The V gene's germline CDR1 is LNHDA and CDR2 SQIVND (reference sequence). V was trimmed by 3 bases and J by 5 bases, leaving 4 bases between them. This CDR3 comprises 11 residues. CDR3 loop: CASSMSETQYF. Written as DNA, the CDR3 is TGTGCCAGTAGTATGTCGGAGACCCAGTACTTC.

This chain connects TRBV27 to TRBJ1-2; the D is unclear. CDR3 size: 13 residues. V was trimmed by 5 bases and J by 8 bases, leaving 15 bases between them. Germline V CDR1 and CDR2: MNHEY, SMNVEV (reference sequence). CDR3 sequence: CASSRTTQRGYTF. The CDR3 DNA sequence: TGTGCCAGCAGTAGGACTACACAGAGGGGCTACACCTTC.

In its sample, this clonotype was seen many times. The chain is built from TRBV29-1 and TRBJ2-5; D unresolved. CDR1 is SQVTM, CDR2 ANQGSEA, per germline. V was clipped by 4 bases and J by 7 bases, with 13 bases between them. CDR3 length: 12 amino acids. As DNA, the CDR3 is TGCAGCGTTGTCGCGGCCACGGGGACCCAGTACTTC. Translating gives CSVVAATGTQYF.

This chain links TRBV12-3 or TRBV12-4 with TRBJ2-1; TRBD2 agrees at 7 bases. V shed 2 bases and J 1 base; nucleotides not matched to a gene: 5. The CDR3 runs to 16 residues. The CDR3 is CASSLLPGGSYNEQFF. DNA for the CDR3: TGTGCCAGCAGTTTATTACCGGGGGGTTCCTACAATGAGCAGTTCTTC.

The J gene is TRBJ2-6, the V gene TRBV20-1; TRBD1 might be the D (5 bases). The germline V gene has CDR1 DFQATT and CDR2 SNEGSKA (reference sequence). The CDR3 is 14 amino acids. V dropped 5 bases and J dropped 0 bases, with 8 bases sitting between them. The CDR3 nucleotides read TGCAGTGCTCGACAGCTCTCTGGGGCCAACGTCCTGACTTTC. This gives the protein CSARQLSGANVLTF.

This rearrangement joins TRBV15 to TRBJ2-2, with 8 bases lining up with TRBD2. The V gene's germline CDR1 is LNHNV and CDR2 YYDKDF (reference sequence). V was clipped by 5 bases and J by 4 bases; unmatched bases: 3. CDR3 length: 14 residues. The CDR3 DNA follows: TGTGCCACCAGCGTGCGGGAGGCCACCGGGGAGCTGTTTTTT. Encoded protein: CATSVREATGELFF.

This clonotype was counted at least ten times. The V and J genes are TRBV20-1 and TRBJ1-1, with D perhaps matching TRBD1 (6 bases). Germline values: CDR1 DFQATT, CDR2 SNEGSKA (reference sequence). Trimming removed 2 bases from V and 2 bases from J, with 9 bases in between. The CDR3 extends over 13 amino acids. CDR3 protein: CSARNRVNTEAFF. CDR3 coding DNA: TGCAGTGCTAGAAACAGGGTTAACACTGAAGCTTTCTTT.

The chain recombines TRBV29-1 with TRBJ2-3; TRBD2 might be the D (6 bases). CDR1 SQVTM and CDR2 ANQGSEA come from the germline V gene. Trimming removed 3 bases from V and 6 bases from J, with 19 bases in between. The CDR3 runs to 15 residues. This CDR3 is CSVDPSAFDGDTQYF. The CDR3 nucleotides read TGCAGCGTTGACCCTAGCGCGTTCGACGGGGATACGCAGTATTTT.

CDR3: CSAQTGNSPLHF. The CDR3 DNA follows: TGCAGTGCTCAGACAGGCAATTCACCCCTCCACTTT. The chain carries TRBV20-1 and TRBJ1-6; the D gene is possibly TRBD1 (6 bases). Trimming pared 5 bases from V and 7 bases from J, leaving 9 bases between. The germline CDR1 and CDR2 sequences are DFQATT and SNEGSKA (reference sequence). The CDR3 consists of 12 residues.

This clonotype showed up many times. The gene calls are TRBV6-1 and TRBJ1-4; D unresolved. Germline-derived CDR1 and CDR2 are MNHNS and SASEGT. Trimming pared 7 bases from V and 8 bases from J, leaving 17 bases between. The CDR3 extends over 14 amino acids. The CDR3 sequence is CASTEGGLREKLFF. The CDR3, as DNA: TGTGCCAGCACCGAGGGAGGGCTGAGGGAAAAACTGTTTTTT.

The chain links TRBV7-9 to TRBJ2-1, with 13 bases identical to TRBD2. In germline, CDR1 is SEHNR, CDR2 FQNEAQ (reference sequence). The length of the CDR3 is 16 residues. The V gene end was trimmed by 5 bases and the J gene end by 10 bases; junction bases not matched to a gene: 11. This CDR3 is CASSPTGLAGREEQFF. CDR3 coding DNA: TGTGCCAGCAGCCCTACGGGACTAGCGGGAAGAGAAGAGCAGTTCTTC. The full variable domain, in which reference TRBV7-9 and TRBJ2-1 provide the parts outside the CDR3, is DTGVSQNPRHKITKRGQNVTFRCDPISEHNRLYWYRQTLGQGPEFLTYFQNEAQLEKSRLLSDRFSAERPKGSFSTLEIQRTEQGDSAMYLCASSPTGLAGREEQFFGPGTRLTVL.